Below are 27 T cell receptor beta chains sequenced from a single sample in a study of cytomegalovirus exposure and HLA in healthy donors. Amplification used 60 Vbeta primers and 13 Jbeta primers. TCRdb's table, derived via immunoSEQ multiplex PCR, lists solely in-frame clones and lacks some. The sample lists roughly 140,000 clones, about 70% occurring once. The material sequenced was PBMCs. The receptors here all came from a woman aged 40 to 55 in good health and CMV-seronegative.

This clone came up a few times. This chain connects TRBV19 to TRBJ1-2; D remains unclear. V was pared by 5 bases and J by 8 bases, with 9 bases between. Germline V lookup: CDR1 LNHDA, CDR2 SQIVND (reference sequence). The CDR3 extends over 11 amino acids. CDR3 in DNA: TGTGCCAGTAGTTTATATGAGGGCTACACCTTC. Amino acids: CASSLYEGYTF.

CDR3 loop: CASSPRPGTGTNEKLFF. CDR3 DNA sequence: TGTGCCAGCAGCCCACGCCCCGGGACAGGGACTAATGAAAAACTGTTTTTT. The chain uses TRBV7-8 and TRBJ1-4; 9 nucleotides match TRBD1. The CDR3 extends over 17 amino acids. The germline gives CDR1 SGHVS, CDR2 FQNEAQ. V lost 5 bases to trimming and J lost 2 bases; unmatched junction nucleotides: 9.

The chain recombines TRBV28 with TRBJ2-5; 9 nucleotides match TRBD1. In germline, CDR1 is MDHEN, CDR2 SYDVKM. V was clipped by 4 bases and J by 0 bases; unmatched bases: 9. The length of the CDR3 is 17 residues. CDR3 loop: CASSYPGQGPYQETQYF. CDR3 nucleotide sequence: TGTGCCAGCAGTTATCCGGGACAGGGCCCGTACCAAGAGACCCAGTACTTC. Full variable domain (rest looked up from reference TRBV28 and TRBJ2-5): DVKVTQSSRYLVKRTGEKVFLECVQDMDHENMFWYRQDPGLGLRLIYFSYDVKMKEKGDIPEGYSVSREKKERFSLILESASTNQTSMYLCASSYPGQGPYQETQYFGPGTRLLVL.

This sequence joins TRBV28 and TRBJ1-5; D not certain. The ends were cut back, 5 bases at V and 4 bases at J, with 9 bases in the middle. The CDR3 contains 13 residues. Germline V CDR1 and CDR2: MDHEN, SYDVKM. The CDR3 is CASSPPGNQPQHF. In DNA form, the CDR3 reads TGTGCCAGCAGTCCTCCGGGAAATCAGCCCCAGCATTTT.

V and J are TRBV7-6 and TRBJ2-3, with 11 nucleotides matching TRBD2. The germline V gene encodes CDR1 SGHVS and CDR2 FNYEAQ. V trimming: 7 bases; J trimming: 0 bases; junction bases outside the gene matches: 18. This CDR3 region has 20 residues. CDR3 in amino acids: CASKLASGGPTLTSTDTQYF. The CDR3 nucleotides read TGTGCCAGCAAATTAGCTAGCGGGGGGCCGACTCTTACTAGCACAGATACGCAGTATTTT.

The V call is TRBV11-2, the J call TRBJ1-5; possibly TRBD1 for D (6 bases). The germline V gene encodes CDR1 SGHAT and CDR2 FQNNGV. Trimming took off 5 bases at V and 4 bases at J, with 15 bases between the two ends. This CDR3 is 15 amino acids long. The CDR3 reads CASSPNTGSNQPQHF. DNA of the CDR3: TGTGCCAGCAGCCCCAATACAGGGAGTAATCAGCCCCAGCATTTT.

This chain connects TRBV10-1 to TRBJ2-7; D ambiguous. CDR1 WNHNN and CDR2 SYGVQD come from the germline V gene (reference sequence). The CDR3 runs 13 residues. V lost 2 bases, J lost 1 base, and 6 bases lay in between. The CDR3 DNA follows: TGCGCCAGCAGTGAGGGCGGATCCTACGAGCAGTACTTC. The encoded protein is CASSEGGSYEQYF.

V gene TRBV4-2 combines with J gene TRBJ2-7, with 13 bases that match TRBD2. CDR1 and CDR2 from the germline V gene are LGHNA and YNFKEQ. The V gene end was trimmed by 3 bases and the J gene end by 5 bases; junction bases not matched to a gene: 7. CDR3 size: 16 residues. The CDR3: CASSQSLAGGPDEQYF. For the CDR3, the DNA is TGTGCCAGCAGCCAGTCACTAGCGGGAGGGCCCGACGAGCAGTACTTC.

This clone has only a few counts. The gene calls are TRBV5-4 and TRBJ2-6; the D gene is possibly TRBD1 (5 bases). Deletions cut 5 bases from V and 1 base from J, with 10 bases between. The CDR3 contains 15 residues. CDR1 SGHNT and CDR2 YYREEE come from the germline V gene (reference sequence). CDR3 bases: TGTGCCAGCAGTTTGACAGCATCTGGGGCCAACGTCCTGACTTTC. This codes for CASSLTASGANVLTF. Full variable domain (missing parts from reference TRBV5-4 and TRBJ2-6): ETGVTQSPTHLIKTRGQQVTLRCSSQSGHNTVSWYQQALGQGPQFIFQYYREEENGRGNFPPRFSGLQFPNYSSELNVNALELDDSALYLCASSLTASGANVLTFGAGSRLTVL.

The V call is TRBV14, the J call TRBJ1-1; D is unresolved. The CDR3 loop spans 16 amino acids. The V gene lost 0 bases and the J gene lost 2 bases, with 13 bases spanning the gap. The germline gives CDR1 SGHDN, CDR2 FVKESK. The CDR3 spells CASSQDYYIPNTEAFF. CDR3 DNA: TGTGCCAGCAGCCAAGATTACTACATTCCCAACACTGAAGCTTTCTTT. The entire variable domain, with the rest obtained from reference TRBV14 and TRBJ1-1, is as follows: EAGVTQFPSHSVIEKGQTVTLRCDPISGHDNLYWYRRVMGKEIKFLLHFVKESKQDESGMPNNRFLAERTGGTYSTLKVQPAELEDSGVYFCASSQDYYIPNTEAFFGQGTRLTVV.

This clone was observed a few times. This chain connects TRBV28 to TRBJ2-7; perhaps TRBD1 as D (6 bases). This CDR3 has 12 amino acids. Germline CDR1 MDHEN, CDR2 SYDVKM. V was clipped by 4 bases and J by 2 bases, with 6 bases between them. This CDR3 is CASSWTAYEQYF. As DNA, the CDR3 is TGTGCCAGCAGTTGGACAGCCTACGAGCAGTACTTC.

This chain uses TRBV6-5 with TRBJ2-4; 9 bases agree with TRBD1. CDR1 is MNHEY, CDR2 SVGAGI, per germline. The CDR3 loop spans 13 amino acids. The V gene end was trimmed by 9 bases and the J gene end by 8 bases; junction bases not matched to a gene: 8. CDR3 protein: CASARTGVDIQYF. CDR3 DNA sequence: TGTGCCAGTGCCAGGACAGGGGTCGACATTCAGTACTTC.

The V and J genes are TRBV11-2 and TRBJ1-5, with 9 bases that match TRBD1. CDR1 SGHAT and CDR2 FQNNGV come from the germline V gene. The CDR3 has 14 residues. The trim removed 5 bases at V and 8 bases at J, leaving 7 bases unmatched. The CDR3 is CASSPTGQGEPQHF. CDR3 sequence (DNA): TGTGCCAGCAGCCCCACGGGACAGGGCGAGCCCCAGCATTTT. Using reference TRBV11-2 and TRBJ1-5 for the parts outside the CDR3, the full variable domain is EAGVAQSPRYKIIEKRQSVAFWCNPISGHATLYWYQQILGQGPKLLIQFQNNGVVDDSQLPKDRFSAERLKGVDSTLKIQPAKLEDSAVYLCASSPTGQGEPQHFGDGTRLSIL.

As to this clone: This sample also contains other DNA sequences that code for the same CDR3. V usage is TRBV6-5 and J usage is TRBJ1-2, with D possibly matching TRBD1 (5 bases). The ends were cut back, 2 bases at V and 2 bases at J, with 6 bases in the middle. The germline gives CDR1 MNHEY, CDR2 SVGAGI. The CDR3 spans 13 residues. The CDR3 region is CASSYDRNYGYTF. Here the CDR3 DNA reads TGTGCCAGCAGTTACGACAGAAACTATGGCTACACCTTC.

The chain uses TRBV5-1 and TRBJ2-3, with 9 bases matching TRBD2. CDR1 is SGHRS, CDR2 YFSETQ, per germline. V was clipped by 5 bases and J by 5 bases; unmatched bases: 9. The CDR3 has 15 residues. CDR3: CASSSGLALIDTQYF. The CDR3 DNA reads as TGCGCCAGCAGTTCGGGACTAGCCTTGATAGATACGCAGTATTTT.

The gene calls are TRBV5-1 and TRBJ1-1; tentative D call: TRBD1 (5 bases). Between the trimmed V and J ends, which lost 3 bases and 5 bases, there was a span of 11 bases. This CDR3 contains 13 residues. Per the germline V gene, CDR1 is SGHRS and CDR2 is YFSETQ. CDR3 nucleotides: TGCGCCAGCAGCTCTCCCCGGGGGACTGAAGCTTTCTTT. Translated: CASSSPRGTEAFF.

This clone appeared a few times. The rearrangement uses TRBV5-7 and TRBJ1-1; TRBD1 might be the D (6 bases). TRBV5-7 counts as an open reading frame of uncertain function. Trimming cost V 4 bases and J 1 base, with 8 bases left between them. This CDR3 comprises 13 residues. For the CDR3, the DNA is TGTGCCAGCAGCAGGACAGCGAACACTGAAGCTTTCTTT. Encoded protein: CASSRTANTEAFF.

This clone was seen a handful of times. The chain recombines TRBV27 with TRBJ1-2; 8 bases match TRBD1. CDR1 is MNHEY and CDR2 is SMNVEV in the germline V gene (reference sequence). V was pared by 5 bases and J by 11 bases, with 10 bases of the junction left unmatched. This CDR3 is built from 13 residues. CDR3 amino acids: CASSPGQGIKYTF. CDR3 bases: TGTGCCAGCAGTCCAGGACAGGGAATTAAATACACCTTC.

This clone was picked up a small number of times. The chain uses TRBV28 and TRBJ1-1; D may be TRBD1 (5 bases). Trimming took 2 bases from V and 11 from J, leaving 12 bases between them. Per germline, CDR1 MDHEN and CDR2 SYDVKM. The CDR3 is made up of 12 amino acids. The CDR3 loop reads CASSLKGVGAFF. The CDR3, as DNA: TGTGCCAGCAGTTTAAAAGGGGTCGGGGCTTTCTTT.

V gene TRBV4-2 combines with J gene TRBJ1-1, with TRBD1 identical over 7 bases. The CDR3 totals 14 residues. The germline gives CDR1 LGHNA, CDR2 YNFKEQ. V lost 7 bases and J lost 0; bases outside the gene matches: 5. The CDR3 region has the DNA TGTGCCAGCACCCCAGGGGGGTTGAACACTGAAGCTTTCTTT. This gives the protein CASTPGGLNTEAFF.

The chain recombines TRBV5-1 with TRBJ2-7; a possible D gene is TRBD2 (6 bases). The CDR3 loop spans 13 amino acids. Looked up from germline, CDR1 is SGHRS and CDR2 is YFSETQ. Trimming took 0 bases from V and 7 from J, leaving 11 bases between them. CDR3 coding DNA: TGCGCCAGCAGCTTGGCCTTGGAGGGGGAGCAGTACTTC. Protein: CASSLALEGEQYF.

The chain employs TRBV28 and TRBJ2-7, with 7 bases matching TRBD1. The CDR3 has 14 residues. Germline V CDR1 and CDR2: MDHEN, SYDVKM. Unmatched junction bases numbered 10, after V lost 7 bases and J lost 4 bases. In DNA, the CDR3 is TGTGCCAGCATTCCGGGACAGACAGTTTACGAGCAGTACTTC. The encoded protein is CASIPGQTVYEQYF.

This clone has more than one count but fewer than ten. This chain uses TRBV4-1 with TRBJ1-5; TRBD1 matches at 9 bases. The CDR3 runs 16 residues. Germline CDR1 MGHRA, CDR2 YSYEKL. J was trimmed by 7 bases and V by 2 bases; bases with no gene match: 9. The CDR3 loop is CASSQFHRGRGQPQHF. Written as DNA, the CDR3 is TGCGCCAGCAGCCAATTTCACAGGGGGCGCGGGCAGCCCCAGCATTTT.

This clone was picked up one time. This chain connects TRBV29-1 to TRBJ1-1; D is perhaps TRBD1 (6 bases). Germline-derived CDR1 and CDR2 are SQVTM and ANQGSEA. The CDR3 extends over 14 amino acids. V was pared by 7 bases and J by 0 bases, with 15 bases between. In DNA form, the CDR3 reads TGCAGCGCTCGGACAGCTGATTTGAACACTGAAGCTTTCTTT. This translates into CSARTADLNTEAFF.

This rearrangement joins TRBV29-1 to TRBJ2-5; TRBD1 matches at 9 bases. TRBJ2-7 matches the DNA end more closely, so the J call is doubtful. The germline V gene has CDR1 SQVTM and CDR2 ANQGSEA. CDR3 size: 13 residues. As DNA, the CDR3 is TGCAGCGTATTACAGGGGGCGGGTTACGAGCAGTACTTC. Amino acids: CSVLQGAGYEQYF.

The gene calls are TRBV5-1 and TRBJ1-2; TRBD1 agrees at 7 bases. J gave up 6 bases and V 1 base, and 6 bases lay outside the gene matches. The CDR3 is made up of 14 amino acids. Germline loops: CDR1 SGHRS, CDR2 YFSETQ. The CDR3 DNA reads as TGCGCCAGCAGCTTGTTAGAAGGGGGCGATGGCTACACCTTC. Protein: CASSLLEGGDGYTF. The whole variable domain, remainder taken from reference TRBV5-1 and TRBJ1-2, is KAGVTQTPRYLIKTRGQQVTLSCSPISGHRSVSWYQQTPGQGLQFLFEYFSETQRNKGNFPGRFSGRQFSNSRSEMNVSTLELGDSALYLCASSLLEGGDGYTFGSGTRLTVV.

The chain has TRBV2 and TRBJ2-6, with 8 positions matching TRBD1. In germline, CDR1 is SNHLY, CDR2 FYNNEI. The CDR3 runs to 15 residues. V gave up 6 bases and J gave up 2 bases; unmatched junction bases: 3. The CDR3 DNA reads TGTGCCAGCAGGCCGACAGGGGCTGGGGCCAACGTCCTGACTTTC. Translating gives CASRPTGAGANVLTF.